The sequence of this T cell receptor (beta chain) was determined in a study of cytomegalovirus exposure and HLA in healthy donors. Vbeta (60) and Jbeta (13) primers were used in the PCR. The table came from immunoSEQ multiplex PCR; TCRdb's copy has only in-frame clones and leaves some out. This sample carries about 160,000 clones, around 75% of them seen once, and the ten largest clones take around 2.4%. V dropped 4 bases and J dropped 4 bases, with 14 bases sitting between them. The germline gives CDR1 SGHDN, CDR2 FVKESK. The CDR3 totals 14 residues. This chain uses TRBV14 with TRBJ2-7; D is ambiguous. Sequenced input: PBMCs. This clonotype was obtained from a female donor in good health and CMV-seronegative. The CDR3 loop reads CASSRYFTAYEQYF. CDR3 DNA sequence: TGTGCCAGCAGCCGATACTTTACAGCTTACGAGCAGTACTTC.